This T cell receptor beta chain stems from a study of shared clonotypes between healthy human individuals. Across the study: Donors had three CD4 naive, three CD4 memory, two CD8 naive and one CD8 memory plate apiece. Overall study findings and caveats: Of the naive CD4 clonotypes, approximately 5% were shared across a handful of donors.

The CDR3 sequence is 15 residues long. CDR1 is LNHDA, CDR2 SQIVND, per germline (reference sequence). Trimming removed 6 bases from V and 3 bases from J; junction bases left unmatched: 7. On this clone itself: Its antigen is currently unknown.

The data were produced by immunoSEQ multiplex PCR, yet TCRdb's version contains in-frame clones alone and is incomplete. The table has 2 million to 2.5 million clones, about 95% seen once. This clonotype was sampled from a man aged 18 to 29 in good health. The V and J genes are TRBV19 and TRBJ2-7, with TRBD2 matching 11 bases. Source material: naive CD4+ T cells sorted from blood. Subset specified: CD45RA+ positively selected. The CDR3 reads CASRLTSGKGYEQYF. DNA of the CDR3: TGTGCCAGTAGGTTGACTAGCGGGAAGGGCTACGAGCAGTACTTC.